Below are 17 T cell receptor beta chains sequenced from a single sample in a study of T cell repertoires in cytomegalovirus infection. From the reads, TCRdb called clonotypes with MiXCR, one entry per CDR3 protein. The sample includes nearly 650,000 distinct CDR3 sequences, roughly 24% of them seen just once. Sequenced sample: CD8+ T cells from PBMCs. The receptors stem from a human donor in good health (CMV status not recorded). Some clones in this sample may be carry-over from other donors' samples.

The J gene is TRBJ2-1, the V gene TRBV7-8; D uncertain. The V and J ends lost 3 bases and 5 bases respectively, with 14 bases between them. Germline V CDR1 and CDR2: SGHVS, FQNEAQ. The CDR3 covers 15 residues. The CDR3 DNA sequence: TGTGCCAGCAGCTTTACGGAAGGAGTGGACAATGAGCAGTTCTTC. It codes for CASSFTEGVDNEQFF.

This clonotype was seen only a few times. The chain has TRBV5-4 and TRBJ1-6, with 7 bases lining up with TRBD1. The CDR3 totals 15 residues. After removal of 0 bases from V and 4 bases from J, the junction contained 1 base not matched to a gene. Germline lookup yields CDR1 SGHNT and CDR2 YYREEE (reference sequence). In DNA form, the CDR3 reads TGTGCCAGCAGCTTGGACAGGGGATATAATTCACCCCTCCACTTT. Translation: CASSLDRGYNSPLHF. Looking up the rest from reference TRBV5-4 and TRBJ1-6 gives the full variable domain: ETGVTQSPTHLIKTRGQQVTLRCSSQSGHNTVSWYQQALGQGPQFIFQYYREEENGRGNFPPRFSGLQFPNYSSELNVNALELDDSALYLCASSLDRGYNSPLHFGNGTRLTVT.

This clonotype came up once. V is TRBV6-2 or TRBV6-3 and J is TRBJ1-5; 9 nucleotides align to TRBD1. The V segment lost 6 bases and the J segment 6 bases; nucleotides outside the gene matches: 6. CDR1 is MNHEY, CDR2 SVGEGT, per germline. The CDR3 loop spans 14 amino acids. The CDR3: CASSRDRDGQPQHF. The CDR3 nucleotides read TGTGCCAGCAGCCGGGACAGGGATGGTCAGCCCCAGCATTTT.

The gene calls are TRBV6-2 or TRBV6-3 and TRBJ2-7; D is possibly TRBD1 (5 bases). The CDR3 covers 14 residues. Germline CDR1 MNHEY, CDR2 SVGEGT. The V end was cut by 7 bases, the J end by 0 bases, with 13 bases between. This chain's CDR3 is CASKTYRSSYEQYV. CDR3 in DNA: TGTGCCAGCAAAACCTACAGGAGCTCCTACGAGCAGTACGTC.

This clonotype occurred many times. The genes are TRBV28 and TRBJ2-4; 7 bases fit TRBD1. This CDR3 is built from 15 residues. V shed 6 bases and J 3 bases; nucleotides not matched to a gene: 8. Germline loops: CDR1 MDHEN, CDR2 SYDVKM. The CDR3 DNA sequence: TGTGCCAGCAGCCAGCGGACAGGCCTCAAAAACATTCAGTACTTC. It translates to CASSQRTGLKNIQYF.

The chain couples TRBV15 to TRBJ2-2; possibly TRBD2 for D (6 bases). Germline V CDR1 and CDR2: LNHNV, YYDKDF (reference sequence). The CDR3 runs to 15 residues. The ends were cut back, 0 bases at V and 4 bases at J, with 9 bases in the middle. The CDR3: CATSRDTGGTGELFF. DNA for the CDR3: TGTGCCACCAGCAGAGATACCGGGGGCACCGGGGAGCTGTTTTTT. The full variable domain, completed using reference TRBV15 and TRBJ2-2, is DAMVIQNPRYQVTQFGKPVTLSCSQTLNHNVMYWYQQKSSQAPKLLFHYYDKDFNNEADTPDNFQSRRPNTSFCFLDIRSPGLGDTAMYLCATSRDTGGTGELFFGEGSRLTVL.

This clonotype was picked up a small number of times. The rearrangement uses TRBV15 and TRBJ1-4, with a tentative D call TRBD1 (6 bases). The CDR3 is 14 residues long. In germline, CDR1 is LNHNV, CDR2 YYDKDF (reference sequence). Trimming took 0 bases from V and 8 from J, leaving 10 bases between them. CDR3 residues: CATSRDLGAEKLFF. Here the CDR3 DNA reads TGTGCCACCAGCAGAGATCTGGGGGCGGAAAAACTGTTTTTT.

J is TRBJ2-1 and V is TRBV6-5, with D perhaps matching TRBD2 (6 bases). The length of the CDR3 is 15 residues. Germline V gives CDR1 MNHEY, CDR2 SVGAGI. Trimming left V 5 bases short and J 8 bases short, with 19 bases between. CDR3 loop: CASSLSAGNVHEQFF. The CDR3 nucleotides are TGTGCCAGCAGTCTTTCAGCGGGTAACGTACATGAGCAGTTCTTC.

This clonotype was detected ten times or more. The chain recombines TRBV6-1 with TRBJ2-1; 9 bases match TRBD1. This CDR3 is 16 amino acids long. Losses at the gene ends were 2 bases for V and 8 bases for J; bases not matched to a gene: 10. Germline V gene sequence: CDR1 MNHNS, CDR2 SASEGT. The CDR3 sequence: CASSEIPGTGWDEQFF. The CDR3 nucleotides read TGTGCCAGCAGTGAAATCCCCGGGACAGGGTGGGATGAGCAGTTCTTC.

The rearrangement links TRBV7-9 to TRBJ2-5; 11 bases line up with TRBD1. The CDR3 is made up of 16 amino acids. Germline CDR1 reads SEHNR; CDR2 reads FQNEAQ (reference sequence). Unmatched junction bases numbered 7, after V lost 5 bases and J lost 2 bases. CDR3 DNA: TGTGCCAGCAGCCCTACCCGGGACAGGGGGCAAGAGACCCAGTACTTC. Translated: CASSPTRDRGQETQYF. The full variable domain, with the rest looked up from reference TRBV7-9 and TRBJ2-5, is DTGVSQNPRHKITKRGQNVTFRCDPISEHNRLYWYRQTLGQGPEFLTYFQNEAQLEKSRLLSDRFSAERPKGSFSTLEIQRTEQGDSAMYLCASSPTRDRGQETQYFGPGTRLLVL.

V usage is TRBV18 and J usage is TRBJ1-5; perhaps TRBD1 as D (5 bases). Trimming removed 2 bases from V and 3 bases from J, with 14 bases in between. This CDR3 is built from 16 residues. CDR1 KGHSH and CDR2 LQKENI come from the germline V gene. The CDR3 loop is CASSPRRAGNNQPQHF. The DNA for the CDR3 is TGTGCCAGCTCACCAAGACGGGCAGGGAACAATCAGCCCCAGCATTTT.

In this sample, this clonotype turned up many times. V and J are TRBV7-6 and TRBJ2-2, with TRBD2 identical over 12 bases. V lost 6 bases, J lost 6 bases, and 8 bases stayed unmatched. This CDR3 has 16 amino acids. Germline V gives CDR1 SGHVS, CDR2 FNYEAQ. The CDR3 here is CASRILAGGGAGELFF. The CDR3 nucleotides read TGTGCCAGCAGGATACTAGCGGGGGGCGGCGCCGGGGAGCTGTTTTTT.

This chain joins TRBV6-2 or TRBV6-3 and TRBJ1-1, with 10 bases that match TRBD1. The J segment lost 1 base and the V segment lost 2 bases, leaving 4 bases of the junction unmatched. The CDR3 consists of 16 residues. Germline CDR1 is MNHEY and CDR2 is SVGEGT. This CDR3 is CASSYGDRGTNTEAFF. In nucleotides, the CDR3 is TGTGCCAGCAGTTACGGGGACAGGGGAACGAACACTGAAGCTTTCTTT.

The V call is TRBV19, the J call TRBJ2-1; tentative D call: TRBD2 (6 bases). Germline values: CDR1 LNHDA, CDR2 SQIVND (reference sequence). CDR3 length: 11 residues. V lost 6 bases to trimming and J lost 15 bases, with 15 bases between them. CDR3 region: CASSTGGDLFF. The CDR3 DNA reads TGTGCCAGTAGCACCGGGGGAGATTTGTTCTTC.

The table lists this clonotype with a few counts. V usage is TRBV2 and J usage is TRBJ2-2; 8 nucleotides line up with TRBD2. The germline gives CDR1 SNHLY, CDR2 FYNNEI. Trimming cost V 6 bases and J 0 bases; bases outside gene matches: 9. The CDR3 sequence is 17 residues long. In DNA form, the CDR3 reads TGTGCCAGCAGCGAGGGTTTACTAGCGGCGAACACCGGGGAGCTGTTTTTT. Its protein is CASSEGLLAANTGELFF.

The chain links TRBV7-6 to TRBJ1-2; D may be TRBD1 (5 bases). Trimming took off 5 bases at V and 4 bases at J, with 11 bases between the two ends. Germline CDR1 and CDR2: SGHVS and FNYEAQ. CDR3 length: 13 amino acids. CDR3 sequence: CASSPSTVYGYTF. CDR3 sequence (DNA): TGTGCCAGCAGCCCTTCGACAGTCTATGGCTACACCTTC.

The chain links TRBV28 to TRBJ2-7; 7 bases are a match to TRBD2. Germline V gives CDR1 MDHEN, CDR2 SYDVKM. The length of the CDR3 is 13 residues. The CDR3 nucleotides are TGTGCCAGCACGACGGGGGGTTCCTACGAGCGGTACGTC. This encodes CASTTGGSYERYV.